This entry concerns a single T cell receptor beta chain. This specimen comes from a study of blood T cell repertoires in COVID-19. Study context: Italy, Spain and the United States were the sources of the convalescent and acute COVID-19 samples. PBMCs, B-cell-depleted T cells, or T cells provided the cDNA or gDNA that made up the material.

This CDR3 is built from 15 residues. Germline CDR1 and CDR2: LGHNA and YSLEER. Losses at the gene ends were 0 bases for V and 7 bases for J; bases not matched to a gene: 6. Sequencing used immunoSEQ multiplex PCR; TCRdb keeps in-frame clones, though not all of them. The sample lists about 170,000 clones, approximately 90% occurring once. The receptor was derived from a man between 45 and 60 years old with acute or convalescent COVID-19. The sequenced sample was peripheral blood. The chain combines TRBV4-3 with TRBJ1-5; 7 bases are shared with TRBD1. CDR3 coding DNA: TGCGCCAGCAGCCAAGATCGATTACAGGGGCAGCCCCAGCATTTT. This gives the protein CASSQDRLQGQPQHF.